Detailed here is one T cell receptor beta chain. It has no known antigen specificity. Qualities for individual bases were not recorded, and no much larger clone is one base off. TCRbeta CDR3 regions were amplified from genomic DNA using the immunoSEQ Assay, a bias-controlled multiplex PCR. The published analysis was carried out like this. The number of nucleated cells in each sample was estimated from the amplification of reference gene primers within the assay. To quantify the absolute abundance of each unique TCRbeta CDR3 rearrangement, sequence reads were collapsed and filtered. For each sample, productive Simpson clonality was calculated by taking the square root of Simpson's diversity index across productive rearrangements. TCRdb's version of the immuneACCESS table is confined to in-frame rearrangements and falls short of the full clone set. An unresolved V gene accounts for under half of the shortfall where checked; the remainder is of unknown origin. V, J and clone size reflect that table, while D and trimming were determined from the DNA. Within this sample are around 250,000 clones, with approximately 90% of them counted one time only. The top ten clones comprise approximately 2.7% of the sample.

These data belong to a study of blood T cell repertoires in COVID-19 (TCRdb year 2020). Context from the whole study: The collaborator samples originated in the United States, Italy and Spain and spanned the acute and convalescent phases of COVID-19. The material from the prospective study consisted of cDNA or gDNA derived from T cells, B-cell-depleted T cells, or PBMCs. Deeply sampled blood TCRbeta repertoires from subjects exposed to, actively infected with, or recovered from COVID-19 were included in the dataset. The repertoires were made available in a free public database intended to serve as a resource for research on the immune response to SARS-CoV-2. The samples were drawn from two sources: the first 160 participants of the ongoing ImmuneRACE study, and 1,254 subjects contributed by 6 global collaborators. A de-identified subject ID, COVID-19 status, age in years and sex were almost always included in the sample metadata. Where available, HLA class I and class II types were taken from metadata supplied by the sample provider and were not determined by assay-based typing. Beyond this particular receptor, the publication reports: The quantity of clinical and demographic metadata differed by source and by participant and was supplied without curation.

In the prospective study, participants were about 18 to 95 years old, resided in 25 or so geographic areas of the United States, and were enrolled through a virtual design. To assign participants to cohorts, the prospective study relied on clinical history that participants themselves reported in a screening survey and a study questionnaire. Exposed participants were defined as having been in contact with someone with a PCR-confirmed or clinician-diagnosed COVID-19 case within 2 weeks of study entry. Each participant in the prospective study had whole blood, serum and a nasopharyngeal or oropharyngeal swab collected by mobile phlebotomists. Over a roughly 2-month period, participants in the prospective study had the option of providing additional blood draws and questionnaires. Before DNA extraction, prospective study blood samples were shipped either frozen or at room temperature. V loses 8 bases, J loses 6 bases, and the germline ends lie 10 bases apart. CDR1 is given as LNHDA and CDR2 as SQIVND, both from the germline V gene (reference sequence). The CDR3 covers 11 residues, taking in both the cysteine and the phenylalanine. Solely the CDR3 DNA is kept, with 33 bases framed from the first base.

Sequencing used PBMCs or T cells enriched from blood (not recorded which). This chain joins TRBV19 to TRBJ1-1, with the D gene not clear enough to name. The source of this sequence is a man aged 35 to 55 who had been exposed to COVID-19. The CDR3 here reads CASLSLSEAFF. The DNA sequence is given as TGTGCCAGTTTGTCCCTATCTGAAGCTTTCTTT.